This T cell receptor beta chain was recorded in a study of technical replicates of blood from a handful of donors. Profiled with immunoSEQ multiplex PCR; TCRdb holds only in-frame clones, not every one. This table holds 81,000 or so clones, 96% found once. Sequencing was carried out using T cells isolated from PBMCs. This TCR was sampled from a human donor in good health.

This chain's CDR3 is CAWSGIQSEQFF. The CDR3 DNA reads TGTGCCTGGAGCGGGATTCAGTCTGAGCAGTTCTTC. The gene calls are TRBV30 and TRBJ2-1; perhaps TRBD2 as D (5 bases). Germline CDR1 and CDR2: GTSNPN and SVGIG (reference sequence). CDR3 length equals 12 residues. Trimming pared 3 bases from V and 9 bases from J, leaving 12 bases between.